Reported below is one TCR beta chain. Its specificity is not known. The trim removed 0 bases at V and 0 bases at J, leaving 7 bases unmatched. The CDR3 contains 17 residues. From germline, CDR1 is SGHRS and CDR2 YFSETQ. Assay: immunoSEQ multiplex PCR; the TCRdb copy retains only in-frame clones and omits some. The sample records about 83,000 clones, 95% to 97% being singletons. The data originate from a study of cytomegalovirus exposure and HLA in healthy donors. As for the study in general: According to later analysis, the same platform produced the approximately 120 validation and several hundred first-cohort repertoires. Findings and caveats of the study: Many donors shared some public TCRs, even though most TCR sequences were rare. Investigators reported over 150 TCR beta chains as tied to cytomegalovirus.

The sequence was collected from a woman younger than 35 in good health and CMV-seronegative. The chain uses TRBV5-1 and TRBJ1-1; 8 positions match TRBD1. Source material: PBMCs. The CDR3 DNA reads as TGCGCCAGCAGCTTGGCGGGGACAGGCCGCATGAACACTGAAGCTTTCTTT. The encoded protein is CASSLAGTGRMNTEAFF.